This record looks at one T cell receptor beta chain sequence and its context. The data stem from a study of T cell responses to AZD1222 COVID-19 vaccine. V shed 8 bases and J shed 3 bases, with 11 bases lying between them. Germline CDR1 and CDR2: MDHEN and SYDVKM. The CDR3 has 12 residues. Here immunoSEQ multiplex PCR was the method, and the copy in TCRdb shows in-frame clones only, minus some. Seen here are roughly 150,000 clones, 80% to 95% observed once, and the top ten hold roughly 6%. The chain uses TRBV28 and TRBJ2-7, with D hard to call. This specimen consisted of peripheral blood, obtained 28 days after the second AZD1222 dose. This clonotype was obtained from an adult who received the AZD1222 COVID-19 vaccine. The chain's CDR3 is CASHTYSYEQYF. The DNA of the CDR3 is TGTGCCAGCCATACCTACAGCTACGAGCAGTACTTC. The variable domain in full, completed from reference TRBV28 and TRBJ2-7, reads DVKVTQSSRYLVKRTGEKVFLECVQDMDHENMFWYRQDPGLGLRLIYFSYDVKMKEKGDIPEGYSVSREKKERFSLILESASTNQTSMYLCASHTYSYEQYFGPGTRLTVT.